These 19 T cell receptor beta chains share one sample of origin, sequenced in a study of blood T cell repertoires in COVID-19. Generated by immunoSEQ multiplex PCR, the TCRdb table keeps only in-frame clones and is missing some. The sample has 470,000 or so clones, approximately 83% seen once. What was sequenced was peripheral blood. These receptor sequences come from a human donor in a cohort sampled during active COVID-19.

This clone appeared a single time. This chain joins TRBV11-2 and TRBJ2-5; D possibly corresponds to TRBD1 (6 bases). The CDR3 consists of 12 residues. Germline values: CDR1 SGHAT, CDR2 FQNNGV. Trimming stripped 3 bases from V and 5 bases from J, with 7 bases between. The DNA of the CDR3 is TGTGCCAGCAGCTTTAGGGGGGAGACCCAGTACTTC. Residues: CASSFRGETQYF.

The CDR3, as DNA: TGTGCTAGTGGTTTGGCATCCCTTGGCGGGGGGACTCAGCCCCAGCATTTT. Its translation: CASGLASLGGGTQPQHF. The chain recombines TRBV12-5 with TRBJ1-5; perhaps TRBD1 as D (5 bases). The CDR3 runs 17 residues. Germline V lookup: CDR1 LGHNT, CDR2 FRNRAP. V was pared by 1 base and J by 6 bases, with 19 bases between.

The sample holds a few counts of this clone. The gene calls are TRBV3-1 (or the pseudogene TRBV3-2) and TRBJ1-4, with no clear D. Germline CDR1 LGHDT, CDR2 YNNKEL (reference sequence). Trimming removed 4 bases at V and 5 bases at J, with 11 bases between. CDR3 length equals 14 residues. The CDR3 reads CASSPARGNEKLFF. The CDR3 DNA is TGTGCCAGCAGCCCAGCCCGGGGAAATGAAAAACTGTTTTTT.

The genes are TRBV18 and TRBJ2-3, with 8 bases matching TRBD1. CDR1 and CDR2 (germline): KGHSH, LQKENI. This CDR3 contains 16 residues. The junction had 7 bases not matched to a gene; V was cut back by 3 bases and J by 2 bases. CDR3: CASSPDRATFTDTQYF. The CDR3 bases are TGTGCCAGCTCACCGGACAGGGCCACCTTCACAGATACGCAGTATTTT.

The rearrangement links TRBV28 to TRBJ1-3; TRBD1 matches at 9 bases. This CDR3 has 14 amino acids. The V and J ends lost 8 bases and 7 bases, in that order; junction bases with no gene match: 9. Germline V gene sequence: CDR1 MDHEN, CDR2 SYDVKM. The CDR3 DNA sequence: TGTGCCAGCCAACAGGGGGCTCATCGGAACACCATATATTTT. It is translated as CASQQGAHRNTIYF. Filled out from reference TRBV28 and TRBJ1-3, the complete variable domain reads DVKVTQSSRYLVKRTGEKVFLECVQDMDHENMFWYRQDPGLGLRLIYFSYDVKMKEKGDIPEGYSVSREKKERFSLILESASTNQTSMYLCASQQGAHRNTIYFGEGSWLTVV.

The chain recombines TRBV30 with TRBJ2-3; 9 bases map to TRBD2. CDR3 length: 14 residues. Germline CDR1 reads GTSNPN; CDR2 reads SVGIG (reference sequence). Trimming at V came to 0 bases and at J to 10 bases, leaving 8 bases not matched to a gene. CDR3 in amino acids: CAWSVQAGGLAQYF. CDR3 in DNA: TGTGCCTGGAGTGTACAAGCGGGAGGACTGGCGCAGTATTTT.

This chain uses TRBV7-2 with TRBJ2-1; TRBD2 matches at 7 bases. Germline loops: CDR1 SGHTA, CDR2 FQGNSA. The V and J ends lost 6 bases and 7 bases, in that order; junction bases with no gene match: 6. The CDR3 covers 13 residues. The CDR3 reads CASRRLAQNEQFF. The CDR3 nucleotides read TGTGCCAGCAGACGACTAGCCCAGAATGAGCAGTTCTTC.

The rearrangement uses TRBV3-1 (or the pseudogene TRBV3-2) and TRBJ2-7; D may be TRBD2 (5 bases). The CDR3 covers 13 residues. Germline V gene sequence: CDR1 LGHDT, CDR2 YNNKEL (reference sequence). The germline V and J ends were trimmed by 6 bases and 5 bases, with 14 bases remaining between them. The CDR3 sequence is CASRKAVSHEQYF. CDR3 DNA sequence: TGTGCCAGCAGGAAAGCGGTGAGCCACGAGCAGTACTTC.

This rearrangement joins TRBV5-8 to TRBJ2-5, with TRBD1 matching over 10 bases. V was clipped by 4 bases and J by 4 bases; unmatched bases: 10. The CDR3 covers 16 residues. CDR1 and CDR2 from the germline V gene are SGHTS and YDEGEE. The chain's CDR3 is CASSTRQGAPGETQYF. DNA for the CDR3: TGTGCCAGCAGCACCCGACAGGGGGCGCCGGGAGAGACCCAGTACTTC.

The V call is TRBV6-2 or TRBV6-3, the J call TRBJ2-3, with a tentative D call TRBD2 (6 bases). Germline CDR1 and CDR2: MNHEY and SVGEGT. The V and J ends lost 2 bases and 3 bases respectively, with 12 bases between them. The CDR3 totals 15 residues. In DNA form, the CDR3 reads TGTGCCAGCAGTTACATGGCACTAGCTACAGATACGCAGTATTTT. Translating gives CASSYMALATDTQYF.

The CDR3 here is CASSLLAGGNTGELFF. Written as DNA, the CDR3 is TGCGCCAGCAGCTTGCTAGCGGGAGGGAACACCGGGGAGCTGTTTTTT. The V call is TRBV5-1, the J call TRBJ2-2, with 11 bases identical to TRBD2. Germline CDR1 reads SGHRS; CDR2 reads YFSETQ. This CDR3 comprises 16 residues. Trimming took 1 base from V and 1 from J; bases not matched to a gene: 0.

The genes are TRBV18 and TRBJ2-3, with TRBD1 as a possible D gene (6 bases). The CDR3 spans 16 residues. Germline-derived CDR1 and CDR2 are KGHSH and LQKENI. V lost 3 bases and J lost 1, with 14 bases in between. The DNA of the CDR3 is TGTGCCAGCTCACCCCGCTCAGGGGACGGCACAGATACGCAGTATTTT. Translated: CASSPRSGDGTDTQYF.

This clone has a handful of counts. The sample contains more than one DNA sequence encoding this CDR3. The chain employs TRBV19 and TRBJ2-7; 7 positions match TRBD1. The CDR3 totals 14 residues. Germline lookup yields CDR1 LNHDA and CDR2 SQIVND (reference sequence). With V trimmed by 3 bases and J by 2 bases, 4 bases remained unmatched. CDR3 region: CASSIRDSPYEQYF. DNA of the CDR3: TGTGCCAGTAGTATCCGGGACAGTCCCTACGAGCAGTACTTC.

The chain employs TRBV11-2 and TRBJ2-7, with a tentative D call TRBD2 (6 bases). Germline CDR1 is SGHAT and CDR2 is FQNNGV. The CDR3 sequence is 14 residues long. Trimming stripped 6 bases from V and 1 base from J, with 13 bases between. The DNA for the CDR3 is TGTGCCAGCAGTCCAAGCGGGCAGTCCTACGAGCAGTACTTC. Translating gives CASSPSGQSYEQYF.

V and J are TRBV19 and TRBJ2-7; weak D call: TRBD2 (6 bases). CDR3 size: 13 residues. Trimming cost V 2 bases and J 3 bases, with 8 bases left between them. Germline V gives CDR1 LNHDA, CDR2 SQIVND (reference sequence). CDR3: CASSIMEGYEQYF. Here the CDR3 DNA reads TGTGCCAGTAGTATAATGGAGGGCTACGAGCAGTACTTC.

The rearrangement uses TRBV10-2 and TRBJ2-3; 7 positions agree with TRBD2. From germline, CDR1 is WSHSY and CDR2 SAAADI. With 0 bases clipped from V and 5 bases from J, the junction kept 5 bases outside the gene matches. There are 15 residues in the CDR3. This CDR3 is CASSESDGRIDTQYF. The CDR3 DNA reads TGCGCCAGCAGTGAGTCTGACGGGAGGATAGATACGCAGTATTTT.

The table lists this clone with many counts. The chain links TRBV7-2 to TRBJ1-6; weak D call: TRBD1 (6 bases). Trimming stripped 8 bases from V and 9 bases from J, with 14 bases between. Germline CDR1 is SGHTA and CDR2 is FQGNSA. The CDR3 totals 13 residues. The CDR3 protein is CASGGALSSPLHF. The CDR3 coding sequence is TGTGCCAGCGGGGGGGCTCTTAGTTCACCCCTCCACTTT.

This chain joins TRBV5-1 and TRBJ2-3, with 10 bases aligning to TRBD2. The CDR3 length is 18 residues. CDR1 and CDR2 (germline): SGHRS, YFSETQ. With V trimmed by 2 bases and J by 0 bases, 9 bases remained unmatched. The CDR3 loop reads CASSFPLLAGTSTDTQYF. DNA of the CDR3: TGCGCCAGCAGCTTTCCCCTACTAGCGGGAACTAGCACAGATACGCAGTATTTT. Full variable domain (missing parts from reference TRBV5-1 and TRBJ2-3): KAGVTQTPRYLIKTRGQQVTLSCSPISGHRSVSWYQQTPGQGLQFLFEYFSETQRNKGNFPGRFSGRQFSNSRSEMNVSTLELGDSALYLCASSFPLLAGTSTDTQYFGPGTRLTVL.

V and J are TRBV7-3 and TRBJ2-1, with 9 bases that match TRBD2. The CDR3 is 17 amino acids. V lost 4 bases to trimming and J lost 5 bases; unmatched junction nucleotides: 12. Germline V gene data show CDR1 as SGHTA and CDR2 as FQGTGA. CDR3 region: CASSSYSRTSVDNEQFF. CDR3 sequence (DNA): TGTGCCAGCAGCTCCTACTCCCGGACTAGCGTGGACAATGAGCAGTTCTTC.